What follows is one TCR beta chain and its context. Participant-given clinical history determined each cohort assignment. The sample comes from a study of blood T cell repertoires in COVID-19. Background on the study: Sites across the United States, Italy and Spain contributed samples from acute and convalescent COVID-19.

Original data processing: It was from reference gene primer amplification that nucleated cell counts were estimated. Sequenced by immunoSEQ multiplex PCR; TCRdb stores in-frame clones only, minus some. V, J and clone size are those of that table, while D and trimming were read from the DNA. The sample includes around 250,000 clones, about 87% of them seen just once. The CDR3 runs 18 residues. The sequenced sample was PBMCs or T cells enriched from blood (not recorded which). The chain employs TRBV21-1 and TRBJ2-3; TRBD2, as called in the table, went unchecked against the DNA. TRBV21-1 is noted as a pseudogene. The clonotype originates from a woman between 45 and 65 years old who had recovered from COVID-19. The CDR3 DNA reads TGTGCCAGCAGCAAAGCGATATGGAGGGTTCCTAGCACAGATACGCAGTATTTT. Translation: CASSKAIWRVPSTDTQYF.